The clone carrying this T cell receptor beta chain was seen a few times. Its specificity is not known. This sample was taken from a study of blood T cells in healthy people across ages. After removal of 5 bases from V and 9 bases from J, the junction contained 14 bases not matched to a gene. In germline, CDR1 is LGHNT, CDR2 FRNRAP. The CDR3 runs 16 residues. Study-level results: Reliance upon unsorted PBMCs precluded definitive naive versus antigen-experienced comparison. Higher naive T cell percentage went strongly together with higher TCR beta diversity.

A second PCR, run for roughly 7 to 12 cycles, used a sample-barcoded 5' primer plus a J-beta primer mix. TCRdb itself ran the 5' RACE reads through MiXCR, one entry per CDR3 protein. The table has 800,000 to 1,300,000 distinct CDR3 sequences, less than 25% seen once. The sample also formed part of further work on T cells of mothers and their children.

The chain combines TRBV12-5 with TRBJ2-4; TRBD1 agrees at 9 bases. The material sequenced was blood. The sequence derives from a girl aged 2 to 9 in good health. CDR3: CASGLTGGNLESIQYF. The CDR3 nucleotides read TGTGCTAGTGGTCTGACAGGGGGTAACCTGGAAAGCATTCAGTACTTC. Using reference TRBV12-5 and TRBJ2-4 for the parts outside the CDR3, the full variable domain is DARVTQTPRHKVTEMGQEVTMRCQPILGHNTVFWYRQTMMQGLELLAYFRNRAPLDDSGMPKDRFSAEMPDATLATLKIQPSEPRDSAVYFCASGLTGGNLESIQYFGAGTRLSVL.